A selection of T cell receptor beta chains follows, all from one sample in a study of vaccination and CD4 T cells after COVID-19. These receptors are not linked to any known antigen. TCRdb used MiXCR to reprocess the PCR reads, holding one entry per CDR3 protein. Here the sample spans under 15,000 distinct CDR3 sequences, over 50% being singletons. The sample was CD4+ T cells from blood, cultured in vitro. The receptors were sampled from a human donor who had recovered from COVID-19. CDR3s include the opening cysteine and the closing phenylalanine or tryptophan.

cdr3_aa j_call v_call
CVQTPGQSNQPQHF TRBJ1-5 TRBV30
CASSPRRSTNEKLFF TRBJ1-4 TRBV11-2
CASSDHNKTGEPSYEQYF TRBJ2-7 TRBV6-4
CASSLHDNYEQYF TRBJ2-7 TRBV6-1
CASSARDRGYTF TRBJ1-2 TRBV9
CASSALRTNYGYTF TRBJ1-2 TRBV27
CASGVCEQFF TRBJ2-1 TRBV23-1
CASSQSLRGTEAFF TRBJ1-1 TRBV14
CASSLFGLSGGPYNEQFF TRBJ2-1 TRBV7-2
CASSFSGRNTEAFF TRBJ1-1 TRBV28
CSAREETGSEAQYF TRBJ2-5 TRBV20-1
CSASRQQNTGELFF TRBJ2-2 TRBV20-1
CASSNGPLDNSPLHF TRBJ1-6 TRBV28
CASSEYISGREDTQYF TRBJ2-3 TRBV25-1
CASSKGPASLNYGYTF TRBJ1-2 TRBV21-1
CASSYSRTGFSDTQYF TRBJ2-3 TRBV6-5
CASSFPNTDTQYF TRBJ2-3 TRBV25-1
CSARDQGGAVNSPLHF TRBJ1-6 TRBV20-1
CASSRAYTDTQYF TRBJ2-3 TRBV28
CASSEPTSPLHF TRBJ1-6 TRBV6-1
CASSLGRRGPPQANEQFF TRBJ2-1 TRBV7-9
CASSVRQNTGELFF TRBJ2-2 TRBV6-4
CSVGDRGDYGYTF TRBJ1-2 TRBV29-1
CASRTEWMGGAFF TRBJ1-1 TRBV7-9
CASSLTEGVVGEKLFF TRBJ1-4 TRBV5-1
CASSEPQGHYEQYF TRBJ2-7 TRBV2
CASSSPRARPSTDTQYF TRBJ2-3 TRBV7-9
CASTKGGNNSPLHF TRBJ1-6 TRBV6-1
CASSSGTVSYNEQFF TRBJ2-1 TRBV6-5
CASSSLLGGNTEAFF TRBJ1-1 TRBV5-1
CSARHRAGAFF TRBJ1-1 TRBV20-1
CASSWGRGGASPLHF TRBJ1-6 TRBV11-2
CASSYSAGTYEQYF TRBJ2-7 TRBV6-5
CSARDAAGLMNTEAFF TRBJ1-1 TRBV20-1
CASSLTFVGGHTGELFF TRBJ2-2 TRBV7-3
CSAGTWGGNQPQHF TRBJ1-5 TRBV20-1
CASSYAGTSGSKGPREQYF TRBJ2-7 TRBV6-2/TRBV6-3
CASSRSGTGYTF TRBJ1-2 TRBV7-9
CASSLTQGAGQPQHF TRBJ1-5 TRBV3-1
CASSEAAYREMAKNIQYF TRBJ2-4 TRBV6-1
CASSPTGGRIYEQYF TRBJ2-7 TRBV11-1
CATRYDRYRTNYGYTF TRBJ1-2 TRBV15
CASSPRTDTQYF TRBJ2-3 TRBV6-1
CAISGSLGGHSYNEQFF TRBJ2-1 TRBV10-3
CASSPRLAGEQYF TRBJ2-7 TRBV7-2
CASRETGGFGYTF TRBJ1-2 TRBV28
CASTGGGRGNTDTQYF TRBJ2-3 TRBV27
CASSAVSGKAGNTIYF TRBJ1-3 TRBV2
CASRLLAGHEQYF TRBJ2-7 TRBV7-2
CASSHRQARGETQYF TRBJ2-5 TRBV14
CATSKFQGSPLHF TRBJ1-6 TRBV15
CASMDRKSSGANVLIF TRBJ2-6 TRBV19
CASTGSGGGYGYTF TRBJ1-2 TRBV12-3/TRBV12-4
CASSYGGGKNTGELFF TRBJ2-2 TRBV6-5